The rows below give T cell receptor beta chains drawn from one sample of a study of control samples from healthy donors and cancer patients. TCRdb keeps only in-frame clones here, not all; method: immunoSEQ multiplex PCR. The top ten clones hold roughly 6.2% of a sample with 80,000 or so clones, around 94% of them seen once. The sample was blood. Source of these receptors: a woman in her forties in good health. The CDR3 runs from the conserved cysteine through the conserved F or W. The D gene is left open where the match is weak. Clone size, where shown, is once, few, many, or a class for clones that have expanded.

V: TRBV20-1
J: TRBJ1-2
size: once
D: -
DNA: TGCAGTGCTAGTTCCGGGTATGGCTACACCTTC
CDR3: CSASSGYGYTF

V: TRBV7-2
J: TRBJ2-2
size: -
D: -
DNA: TGTGCCAGCAGCTTAAGACATCCCCAAAACACCGGGGAGCTGTTTTTT
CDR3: CASSLRHPQNTGELFF

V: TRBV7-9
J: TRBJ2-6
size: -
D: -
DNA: TGTGCCAGCAGTGCAGGGGTAGGGGCCAACGTCCTGACTTTC
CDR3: CASSAGVGANVLTF

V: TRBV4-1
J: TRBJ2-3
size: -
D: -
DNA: TGCGCCAGCAGCCAATCCCCGACAGATACGCAGTATTTT
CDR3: CASSQSPTDTQYF

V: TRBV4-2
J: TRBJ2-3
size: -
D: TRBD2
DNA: TGTGCCAGCAGCTTACGGCTAGCGGGGGGGCCGGGAGATACGCAGTATTTT
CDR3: CASSLRLAGGPGDTQYF

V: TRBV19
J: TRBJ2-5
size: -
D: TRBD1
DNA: TGTGCCAGTAGTATAACAGGGGGCTTAAAGGAGACCCAGTACTTC
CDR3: CASSITGGLKETQYF

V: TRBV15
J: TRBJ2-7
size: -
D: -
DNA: TGTGCCACCAGCTCCCCCCCAAACATTTATGAGCAGTACTTC
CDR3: CATSSPPNIYEQYF

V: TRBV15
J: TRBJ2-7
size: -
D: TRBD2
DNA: TGTGCCACCACCTGGACTAGCGGGAGCTACGAGCAGTACTTC
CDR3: CATTWTSGSYEQYF

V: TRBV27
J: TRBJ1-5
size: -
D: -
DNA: TGTGCCAGCAGTAGGCCCAGACATAGCAATCAGCCCCAGCATTTT
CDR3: CASSRPRHSNQPQHF

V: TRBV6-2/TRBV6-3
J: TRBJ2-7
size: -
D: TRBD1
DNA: TGTGCCAGCAGTGACGAGGACAGGGGCTCCTACGAGCAGTACTTC
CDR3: CASSDEDRGSYEQYF

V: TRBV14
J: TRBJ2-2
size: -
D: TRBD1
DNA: TGTGCCAGCAGCCAAGGGACAGGGAGTTCCGGGGAGCTGTTTTTT
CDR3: CASSQGTGSSGELFF

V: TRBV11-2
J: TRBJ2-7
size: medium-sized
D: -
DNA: TGTGCCAGCAGCTTAGCTGAGCTATACGAGCAGTACTTC
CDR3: CASSLAELYEQYF

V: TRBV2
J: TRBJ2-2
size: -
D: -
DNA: TGTGCCAGCGCAGGGACCGGGGAGCTGTTTTTT
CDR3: CASAGTGELFF

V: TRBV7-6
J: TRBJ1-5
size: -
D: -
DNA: TGTGCCAGCAGCTTAGCAGCAGGGGTGGGCCAGCCCCAGCATTTT
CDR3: CASSLAAGVGQPQHF

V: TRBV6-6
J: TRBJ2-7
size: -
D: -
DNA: TGTGCCAGCAGTTATCTCGGGGGACTCTCCTACGAGCAGTACTTC
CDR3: CASSYLGGLSYEQYF

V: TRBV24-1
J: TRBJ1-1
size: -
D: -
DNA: TGTGCCACCCGAGGAGGAGGGCAAGGCACTGAAGCTTTCTTT
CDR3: CATRGGGQGTEAFF

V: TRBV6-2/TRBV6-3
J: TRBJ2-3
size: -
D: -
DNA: TGTGCCAGCAGCCCTACGGCAGATACGCAGTATTTT
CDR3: CASSPTADTQYF

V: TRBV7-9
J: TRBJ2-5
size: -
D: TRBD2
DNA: TGTGCCAGCAGCCCAGTCGCTAGCGGCCAAGAGACCCAGTACTTC
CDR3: CASSPVASGQETQYF

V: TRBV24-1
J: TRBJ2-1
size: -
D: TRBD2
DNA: TGTGCCACCAGTGAAACGAGCGGGGAGCGTTACAATGAGCAGTTCTTC
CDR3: CATSETSGERYNEQFF

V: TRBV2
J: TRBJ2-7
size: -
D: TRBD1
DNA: TGTGCCAGCAGCCGGGACAGGGACTCCTACGAGCAGTACTTC
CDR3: CASSRDRDSYEQYF

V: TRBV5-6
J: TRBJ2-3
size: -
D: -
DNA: TGTGCCAGCAGCGTCGTCGGTACAGATACGCAGTATTTT
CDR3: CASSVVGTDTQYF

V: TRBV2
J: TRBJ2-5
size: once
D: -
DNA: TGTGCCAGCAGTGGGCAGACAGGCGAACAAGAGACCCAGTACTTC
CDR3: CASSGQTGEQETQYF

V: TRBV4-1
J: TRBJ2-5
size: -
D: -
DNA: TGCGCCAGCAGCCAAGGGGCATTCCAAGAGACCCAGTACTTC
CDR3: CASSQGAFQETQYF

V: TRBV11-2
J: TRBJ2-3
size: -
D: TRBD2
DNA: TGTGCCAGCAGCTTAGTGTGGCTAGCGGCTAGCACAGATACGCAGTATTTT
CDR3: CASSLVWLAASTDTQYF

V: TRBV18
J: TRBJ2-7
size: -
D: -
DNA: TGTGCCAGCTCACCTAAACAGGGAGGGACCTACGAGCAGTACTTC
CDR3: CASSPKQGGTYEQYF

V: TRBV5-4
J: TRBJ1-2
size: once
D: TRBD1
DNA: TGTGCCAGCAGCTTGGAAGGGACAGGGGGCGCTTCTGGCTACACCTTC
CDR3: CASSLEGTGGASGYTF

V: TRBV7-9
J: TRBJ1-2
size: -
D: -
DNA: TGTGCCAGCAGCTTATCTCTCGGGGAGGTTCATGGCTACACCTTC
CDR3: CASSLSLGEVHGYTF

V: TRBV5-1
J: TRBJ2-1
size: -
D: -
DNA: TGCGCCAGCAGACCGGAAACCTACAATGAGCAGTTCTTC
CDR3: CASRPETYNEQFF

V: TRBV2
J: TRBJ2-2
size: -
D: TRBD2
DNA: TGTGCCAGCAGCCCCGCGGCTAGCGGGTTCACCGGGGAGCTGTTTTTT
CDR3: CASSPAASGFTGELFF

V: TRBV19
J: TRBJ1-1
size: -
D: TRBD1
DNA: TGTGCCAGTAGTATTATGCCGGGACAGGGGCGGGGGACTGAAGCTTTCTTT
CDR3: CASSIMPGQGRGTEAFF

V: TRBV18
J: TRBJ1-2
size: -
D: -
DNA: TGTGCCAGCTCACCACCAGCGGGGGCTGGCTACACCTTC
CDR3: CASSPPAGAGYTF

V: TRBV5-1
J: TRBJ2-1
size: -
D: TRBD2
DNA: TGCGCCAGCTCAACGGGGCTAGCGGACAATGAGCAGTTCTTC
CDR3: CASSTGLADNEQFF

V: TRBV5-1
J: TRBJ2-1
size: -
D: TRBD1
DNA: TGCGCCAGCAGCCCATGGACAGGGGGGAGCATGAGTGAGCAGTTCTTC
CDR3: CASSPWTGGSMSEQFF

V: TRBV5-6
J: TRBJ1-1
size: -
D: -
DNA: TGTGCCAGCCCCGGCCGGGGCTACACTGAAGCTTTCTTT
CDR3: CASPGRGYTEAFF

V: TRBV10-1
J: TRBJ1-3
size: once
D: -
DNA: TGCGCCAGCAGTGGGGACTTCTCTGGAAACACCATATATTTT
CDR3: CASSGDFSGNTIYF

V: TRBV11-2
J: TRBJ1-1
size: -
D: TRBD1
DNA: TGTGCCAGCAGCTCAGGACAGGGGAGAACTGAAGCTTTCTTT
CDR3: CASSSGQGRTEAFF

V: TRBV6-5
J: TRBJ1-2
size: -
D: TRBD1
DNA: TGTGCCAGCAGTAAGGGGACAGACTATGCTGGCTACACCTTC
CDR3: CASSKGTDYAGYTF

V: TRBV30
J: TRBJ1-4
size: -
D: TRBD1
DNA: TGTGCCTGGAGTGCAACCGGGACAGGCCCGAAGGGTGAAAAACTGTTTTTT
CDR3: CAWSATGTGPKGEKLFF

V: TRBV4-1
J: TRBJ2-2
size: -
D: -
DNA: TGCGCCAGCTCGAGGTCCGGCGACTACCGAGACACCGGGGAGCTGTTTTTT
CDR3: CASSRSGDYRDTGELFF